The 26 T cell receptor beta chains given below trace back to one sample, sequenced in a study of type 1 regulatory T cells. TCRdb used MiXCR to reprocess the reads, holding one entry per CDR3 protein. Of 80,000 to 100,000 distinct CDR3 sequences in the sample, around 30% were seen once. The source material was CD4+ T cells, either the whole sample or a sorted fraction (not recorded which). All receptors come from a human donor in good health.

The rearrangement joins TRBV7-9 to TRBJ1-5, with D possibly matching TRBD1 (5 bases). This CDR3 is 17 amino acids long. Germline V gives CDR1 SEHNR, CDR2 FQNEAQ (reference sequence). The V end lost 1 base, the J end lost 9 bases, and 22 bases lay between the germline ends. The CDR3 bases are TGTGCCAGCAGCTTAGGGGGCGGGAGGACACGCAGTCTGCCCCAGCATTTT. Protein: CASSLGGGRTRSLPQHF. Full variable domain (remainder filled in from reference TRBV7-9 and TRBJ1-5): DTGVSQNPRHKITKRGQNVTFRCDPISEHNRLYWYRQTLGQGPEFLTYFQNEAQLEKSRLLSDRFSAERPKGSFSTLEIQRTEQGDSAMYLCASSLGGGRTRSLPQHFGDGTRLSIL.

This clonotype was detected a few times. CDR3 residues: CASGDRGRDTQYF. The CDR3 coding sequence is TGTGCCAGCGGGGACAGGGGGCGGGATACGCAGTATTTT. This chain joins TRBV6-1 and TRBJ2-3; 12 bases match TRBD1. There are 13 residues in the CDR3. Germline CDR1 is MNHNS and CDR2 is SASEGT. V gave up 8 bases and J gave up 6 bases; unmatched junction bases: 3.

The chain employs TRBV20-1 and TRBJ2-1; 9 bases agree with TRBD2. The germline V gene encodes CDR1 DFQATT and CDR2 SNEGSKA (reference sequence). This CDR3 has 14 residues. After removal of 3 bases from V and 5 bases from J, the junction contained 5 bases not matched to a gene. The CDR3 sequence: CSARTGLANNEQFF. The CDR3 DNA reads as TGCAGTGCTAGGACGGGACTAGCTAACAATGAGCAGTTCTTC.

The rearrangement links TRBV2 to TRBJ1-1, with D unresolved. Between the trimmed V and J ends, which lost 7 bases and 1 base, there was a span of 10 bases. The germline V gene encodes CDR1 SNHLY and CDR2 FYNNEI. The length of the CDR3 is 13 residues. CDR3 region: CASIIDTNTEAFF. The CDR3 DNA reads as TGTGCCAGCATCATAGACACGAACACTGAAGCTTTCTTT.

In this sample, this clonotype turned up a few times. This sequence joins TRBV6-6 and TRBJ2-7, with no clear D. The V and J ends lost 6 bases and 3 bases respectively, with 9 bases between them. CDR3 length: 12 amino acids. The V gene's germline CDR1 is MNHNY and CDR2 SVGAGI (reference sequence). The CDR3: CASRQTIYEQYF. Written as DNA, the CDR3 is TGTGCCAGCAGGCAAACAATCTACGAGCAGTACTTC.

The chain joins TRBV5-1 to TRBJ1-4; 7 bases are a match to TRBD1. V was pared by 4 bases and J by 8 bases, with 11 bases of the junction left unmatched. The CDR3 extends over 15 amino acids. Germline-derived CDR1 and CDR2 are SGHRS and YFSETQ. The CDR3 DNA sequence: TGCGCCAGCAGCCCCGGGACAGTCAAGGAAGAAAAACTGTTTTTT. This translates into CASSPGTVKEEKLFF.

The chain carries TRBV19 and TRBJ2-3; no reliable D call. The CDR3 spans 15 residues. The V and J ends lost 8 bases and 2 bases respectively, with 17 bases between them. The V gene's germline CDR1 is LNHDA and CDR2 SQIVND (reference sequence). CDR3 loop: CASSRAITHTDTQYF. In nucleotides, the CDR3 is TGTGCCAGTTCACGAGCCATCACCCACACAGATACGCAGTATTTT.

J is TRBJ2-1 and V is TRBV3-1; 16 nucleotides agree with TRBD2. With V trimmed by 2 bases and J by 7 bases, 2 bases remained unmatched. Germline V CDR1 and CDR2: LGHDT, YNNKEL (reference sequence). This CDR3 region has 16 residues. This CDR3 is CASSQLGLAGGNEQFF. Here the CDR3 DNA reads TGTGCCAGCAGCCAATTGGGACTAGCGGGAGGGAATGAGCAGTTCTTC.

The genes are TRBV18 and TRBJ2-2, with 7 bases matching TRBD2. With 5 bases clipped from V and 2 bases from J, the junction kept 8 bases outside the gene matches. Per the germline V gene, CDR1 is KGHSH and CDR2 is LQKENI. This CDR3 spans 16 amino acids. The DNA of the CDR3 is TGTGCCAGCTCAGGAAAGAGCGGGGCCAACACCGGGGAGCTGTTTTTT. As protein: CASSGKSGANTGELFF.

This clonotype was counted only a few times. This rearrangement joins TRBV7-9 to TRBJ2-1; 12 bases are a match to TRBD2. The V gene's germline CDR1 is SEHNR and CDR2 FQNEAQ (reference sequence). J lost 3 bases, V lost 5 bases, and 14 bases had no gene match. The CDR3 has 19 amino acids. The CDR3 nucleotides read TGTGCCAGCAGCGAGGGGGGTCTAGCGGGAGGGTTAAACTACAATGAGCAGTTCTTC. Translated: CASSEGGLAGGLNYNEQFF.

V gene TRBV27 combines with J gene TRBJ2-7; D ambiguous. This CDR3 contains 13 residues. Trimming shortened V by 4 bases and J by 2 bases, and 9 bases separated the two germline ends. Germline V lookup: CDR1 MNHEY, CDR2 SMNVEV (reference sequence). For the CDR3, the DNA is TGTGCCAGCAGTTCGACTGATACCTACGAGCAGTACTTC. Its translation is CASSSTDTYEQYF.

This clonotype came up many times. The chain carries TRBV10-2 and TRBJ2-7, with TRBD2 matching over 11 bases. Trimming at V came to 6 bases and at J to 0 bases, leaving 4 bases not matched to a gene. The germline V gene has CDR1 WSHSY and CDR2 SAAADI. This CDR3 is built from 15 residues. In DNA, the CDR3 is TGCGCCAGCAGGAGGGGACTAGCGGACTCCTACGAGCAGTACTTC. This gives the protein CASRRGLADSYEQYF.

This clonotype has just a few counts. The J gene is TRBJ1-2, the V gene TRBV29-1; 11 bases line up with TRBD1. Germline assignment: CDR1 SQVTM and CDR2 ANQGSEA. Germline trimming cut 6 bases from V and 4 bases from J; bases unmatched to any gene: 4. The CDR3 runs to 13 residues. The CDR3 nucleotides are TGCAGCGTGGACAGGGGGCTGGGCTATGGCTACACCTTC. Its protein product is CSVDRGLGYGYTF. The variable domain in full, completed from reference TRBV29-1 and TRBJ1-2, reads SAVISQKPSRDICQRGTSLTIQCQVDSQVTMMFWYRQQPGQSLTLIATANQGSEATYESGFVIDKFPISRPNLTFSTLTVSNMSPEDSSIYLCSVDRGLGYGYTFGSGTRLTVV.

The sample holds one count of this clonotype. This sequence may be a read error, since a much larger clone differs from it by one base. The V call is TRBV6-1, the J call TRBJ2-7; TRBD2 matches at 10 bases. CDR3 length: 15 residues. J gave up 9 bases and V 4 bases, and 12 bases lay outside the gene matches. Germline V gene sequence: CDR1 MNHNS, CDR2 SASEGT. This CDR3 is CASSVKAGGALGQYF. The CDR3 nucleotides read TGTGCCAGCAGTGTTAAAGCGGGAGGGGCTCTCGGGCAGTACTTC.

This chain connects TRBV20-1 to TRBJ2-3; tentative D call: TRBD2 (7 bases). CDR1 DFQATT and CDR2 SNEGSKA come from the germline V gene (reference sequence). The CDR3 runs to 17 residues. V was clipped by 0 bases and J by 1 base, with 17 bases between them. The CDR3 nucleotides read TGCAGTGCTAGAGATGTGGGGGCTAGCGGAGGCACAGATACGCAGTATTTT. Translated: CSARDVGASGGTDTQYF.

This chain uses TRBV5-1 with TRBJ2-3; D is ambiguous. The germline CDR1 and CDR2 sequences are SGHRS and YFSETQ. The CDR3 spans 12 residues. Trimming removed 3 bases at V and 6 bases at J, with 8 bases between. In DNA form, the CDR3 reads TGCGCCAGCAGCTCGGATTCCGATACGCAGTATTTT. Its translation: CASSSDSDTQYF.

As concerns this clonotype: Germline is not matched at one junction end, which may reflect a read error. J is TRBJ2-1 and V is TRBV7-2, with TRBD2 matching 9 bases. The CDR3 sequence is 16 residues long. Germline V gene lookup returns CDR1 SGHTA and CDR2 FQGNSA. The CDR3 loop is CASILLGGRVINEQFF. CDR3 nucleotide sequence: TGTGCCAGCATCTTACTCGGCGGGAGGGTAATCAATGAGCAGTTCTTC.

V and J are TRBV5-1 and TRBJ2-2; 10 positions match TRBD2. Losses at the gene ends were 6 bases for V and 2 bases for J; bases not matched to a gene: 10. CDR3 length: 17 residues. Germline CDR1 is SGHRS and CDR2 is YFSETQ. The chain's CDR3 is CASNHVLAGDNTGELFF. The CDR3 bases are TGCGCCAGCAACCATGTCCTAGCGGGAGATAACACCGGGGAGCTGTTTTTT.

This clonotype was recorded many times. The chain is built from TRBV7-6 and TRBJ2-1; 10 bases map to TRBD2. Germline loops: CDR1 SGHVS, CDR2 FNYEAQ. This CDR3 region has 17 residues. V shed 5 bases and J 3 bases; nucleotides not matched to a gene: 10. CDR3 protein: CASSPRYRTSGYNEQFF. The CDR3 bases are TGTGCCAGCAGCCCTAGGTATCGGACTAGCGGCTACAATGAGCAGTTCTTC.

A few counts support this clonotype. The chain links TRBV7-8 to TRBJ2-2; D not resolved. V was shortened by 0 bases and J by 6 bases, with 14 bases between the two germline ends. The CDR3 is 16 amino acids. Germline V gene sequence: CDR1 SGHVS, CDR2 FQNEAQ. The CDR3 loop reads CASSLAPLLGSGELFF. The CDR3, as DNA: TGTGCCAGCAGCTTAGCCCCTCTACTTGGCTCCGGGGAGCTGTTTTTT.

This chain joins TRBV12-3 or TRBV12-4 and TRBJ2-5, with unresolved D. The CDR3 is 13 amino acids. V dropped 5 bases and J dropped 3 bases, with 10 bases sitting between them. This chain's CDR3 is CASSLDIEETQYF. The DNA of the CDR3 is TGTGCCAGCAGTCTAGACATAGAAGAGACCCAGTACTTC.

The genes are TRBV30 and TRBJ1-6, with 7 nucleotides matching TRBD1. The V segment lost 8 bases and the J segment 9 bases; nucleotides outside the gene matches: 13. In germline, CDR1 is GTSNPN, CDR2 SVGIG (reference sequence). The CDR3 extends over 14 amino acids. CDR3 region: CASDRDGEASPLHF. DNA of the CDR3: TGTGCCAGCGACAGGGATGGGGAAGCTTCACCCCTCCACTTT.

The chain carries TRBV18 and TRBJ1-5, with D hard to call. Germline V gene data show CDR1 as KGHSH and CDR2 as LQKENI. V was clipped by 2 bases and J by 0 bases, with 8 bases between them. The CDR3 loop spans 15 amino acids. The CDR3 region is CASSPWKSSNQPQHF. CDR3 sequence (DNA): TGTGCCAGCTCACCATGGAAGAGTAGCAATCAGCCCCAGCATTTT.

This clonotype was found once. V and J are TRBV27 and TRBJ2-6; weak D call: TRBD2 (7 bases). Between the trimmed V and J ends, which lost 5 bases and 2 bases, there was a span of 16 bases. There are 17 residues in the CDR3. Germline CDR1 is MNHEY and CDR2 is SMNVEV (reference sequence). CDR3 loop: CASSPPRGGAGANVLTF. The DNA of the CDR3 is TGTGCCAGCAGTCCTCCGAGGGGGGGGGCTGGGGCCAACGTCCTGACTTTC.

This clonotype was seen more than once but under ten times. The J gene is TRBJ1-1, the V gene TRBV29-1, with D possibly TRBD1 on 5 matching bases. Germline CDR1 reads SQVTM; CDR2 reads ANQGSEA. The ends were cut back, 7 bases at V and 5 bases at J, with 20 bases in the middle. CDR3 length: 14 amino acids. Here the CDR3 reads CSDWGFDSRTEAFF. DNA for the CDR3: TGCAGCGATTGGGGGTTCGACTCAAGGACTGAAGCTTTCTTT.

The chain has TRBV24-1 and TRBJ2-1; 8 bases agree with TRBD1. The junction had 1 base not matched to a gene; V was cut back by 4 bases and J by 0 bases. Germline V gene lookup returns CDR1 KGHDR and CDR2 SFDVKD. This CDR3 region has 15 residues. The CDR3 is CATSETGGSYNEQFF. The DNA for the CDR3 is TGTGCCACCAGTGAAACAGGGGGCTCCTACAATGAGCAGTTCTTC.